This TCR beta chain derives from a study of response to subunit inactivated influenza vaccine. TCRdb passed the RT-PCR reads through MiXCR, listing each CDR3 protein once. The data show hundreds of thousands of distinct CDR3 sequences, less than 20% seen once. The sample holds many counts of this clonotype. Germline CDR1 reads SGHRS; CDR2 reads YFSETQ. With 1 base clipped from V and 1 base from J, the junction kept 3 bases outside the gene matches. This CDR3 spans 15 amino acids. V usage is TRBV5-1 and J usage is TRBJ2-7; TRBD1 matches at 9 bases. This TCR was recovered from a man aged 45-60 years who received an inactivated influenza vaccine. The source material was PBMCs from blood, sampled less than 13 days after vaccination. In DNA, the CDR3 is TGCGCCAGCAGCTTGACAGGGACAGGGTCCTACGAGCAGTACTTC. Translation: CASSLTGTGSYEQYF.